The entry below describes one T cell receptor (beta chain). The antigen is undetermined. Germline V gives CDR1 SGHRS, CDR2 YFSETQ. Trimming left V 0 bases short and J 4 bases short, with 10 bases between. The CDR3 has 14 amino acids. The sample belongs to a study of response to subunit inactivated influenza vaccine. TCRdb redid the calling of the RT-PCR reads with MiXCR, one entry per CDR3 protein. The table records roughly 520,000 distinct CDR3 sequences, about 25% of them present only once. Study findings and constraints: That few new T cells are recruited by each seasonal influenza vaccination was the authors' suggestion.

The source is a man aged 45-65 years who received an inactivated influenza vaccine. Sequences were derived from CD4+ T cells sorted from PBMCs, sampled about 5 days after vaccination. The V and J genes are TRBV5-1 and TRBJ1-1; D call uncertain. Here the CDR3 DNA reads TGCGCCAGCAGCTTGGCCCTTGGTGGCACTGAAGCTTTCTTT. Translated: CASSLALGGTEAFF.